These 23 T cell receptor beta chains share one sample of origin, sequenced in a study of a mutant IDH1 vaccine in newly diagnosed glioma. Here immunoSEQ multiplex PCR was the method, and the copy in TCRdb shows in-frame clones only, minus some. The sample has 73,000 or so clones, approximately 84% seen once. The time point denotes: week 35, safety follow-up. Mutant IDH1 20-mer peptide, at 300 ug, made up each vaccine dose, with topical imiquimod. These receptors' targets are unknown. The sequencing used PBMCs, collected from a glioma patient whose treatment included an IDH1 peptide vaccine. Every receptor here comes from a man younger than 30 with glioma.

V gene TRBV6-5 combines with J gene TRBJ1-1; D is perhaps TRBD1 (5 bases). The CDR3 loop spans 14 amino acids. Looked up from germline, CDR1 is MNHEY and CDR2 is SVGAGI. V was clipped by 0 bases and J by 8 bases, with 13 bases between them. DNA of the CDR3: TGTGCCAGCAGTTACTCGAAGCGGGGGACGGAAGCTTTCTTT. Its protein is CASSYSKRGTEAFF.

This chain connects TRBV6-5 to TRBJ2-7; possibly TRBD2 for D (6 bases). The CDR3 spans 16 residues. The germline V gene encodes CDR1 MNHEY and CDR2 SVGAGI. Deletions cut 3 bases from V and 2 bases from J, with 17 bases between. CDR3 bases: TGTGCCAGCAGTTATTTGGTGGGCGGGACCGCCTACGAGCAGTACTTC. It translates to CASSYLVGGTAYEQYF.

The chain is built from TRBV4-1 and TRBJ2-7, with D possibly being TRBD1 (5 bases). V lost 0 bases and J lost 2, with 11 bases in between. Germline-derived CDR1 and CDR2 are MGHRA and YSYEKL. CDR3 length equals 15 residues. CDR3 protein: CASSQDRGYPYEQYF. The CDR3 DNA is TGCGCCAGCAGCCAAGATAGGGGATACCCCTACGAGCAGTACTTC.

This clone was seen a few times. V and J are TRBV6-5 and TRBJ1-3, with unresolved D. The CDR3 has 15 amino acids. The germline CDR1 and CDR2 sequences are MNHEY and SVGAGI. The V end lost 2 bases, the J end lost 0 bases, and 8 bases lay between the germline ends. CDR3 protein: CASSYRGSSGNTIYF. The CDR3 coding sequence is TGTGCCAGCAGTTACCGGGGATCCTCTGGAAACACCATATATTTT.

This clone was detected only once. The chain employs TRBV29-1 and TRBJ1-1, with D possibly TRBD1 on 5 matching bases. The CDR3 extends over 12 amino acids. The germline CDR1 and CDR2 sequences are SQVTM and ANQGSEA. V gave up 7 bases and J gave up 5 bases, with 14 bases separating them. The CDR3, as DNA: TGCAGCGCCCGAGCGGGGGGAACTGAAGCTTTCTTT. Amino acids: CSARAGGTEAFF.

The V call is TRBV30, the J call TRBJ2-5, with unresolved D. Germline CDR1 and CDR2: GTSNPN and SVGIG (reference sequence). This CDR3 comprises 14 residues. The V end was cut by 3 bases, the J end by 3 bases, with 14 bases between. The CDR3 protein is CAWRRPFRKETQYF. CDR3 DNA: TGTGCCTGGAGAAGACCCTTCCGAAAAGAGACCCAGTACTTC.

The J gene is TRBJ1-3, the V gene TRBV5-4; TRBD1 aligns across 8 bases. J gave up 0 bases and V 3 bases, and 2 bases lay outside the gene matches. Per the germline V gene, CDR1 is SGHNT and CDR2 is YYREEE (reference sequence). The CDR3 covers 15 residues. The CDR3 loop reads CASSWDRSSGNTIYF. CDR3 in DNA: TGTGCCAGCAGCTGGGACAGGAGCTCTGGAAACACCATATATTTT.

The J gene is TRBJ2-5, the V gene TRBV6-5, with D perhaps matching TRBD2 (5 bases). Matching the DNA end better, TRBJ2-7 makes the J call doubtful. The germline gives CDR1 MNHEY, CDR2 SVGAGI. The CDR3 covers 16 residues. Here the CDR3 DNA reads TGTGCCAGCAGTTCACTCCTAGCCGGGCCTTCCTACGAGCAGTACTTC. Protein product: CASSSLLAGPSYEQYF.

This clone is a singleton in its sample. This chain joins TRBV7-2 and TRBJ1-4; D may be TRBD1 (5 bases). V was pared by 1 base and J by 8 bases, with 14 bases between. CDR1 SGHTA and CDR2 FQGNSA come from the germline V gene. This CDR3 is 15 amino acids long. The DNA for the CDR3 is TGTGCCAGCAGCTTAGTATTGGGGCTGAGGGAAAAACTGTTTTTT. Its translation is CASSLVLGLREKLFF.

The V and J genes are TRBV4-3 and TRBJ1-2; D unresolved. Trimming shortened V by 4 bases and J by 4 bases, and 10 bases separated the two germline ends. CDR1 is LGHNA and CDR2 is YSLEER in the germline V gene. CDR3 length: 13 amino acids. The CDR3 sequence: CASSPYESYGYTF. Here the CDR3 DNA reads TGCGCCAGCAGCCCCTATGAATCCTATGGCTACACCTTC.

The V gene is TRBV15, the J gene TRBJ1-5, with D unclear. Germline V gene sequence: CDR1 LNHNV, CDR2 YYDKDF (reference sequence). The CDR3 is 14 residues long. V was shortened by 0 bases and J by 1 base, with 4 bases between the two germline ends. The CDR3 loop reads CATSRELSNQPQHF. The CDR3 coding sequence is TGTGCCACCAGCAGAGAACTAAGCAATCAGCCCCAGCATTTT.

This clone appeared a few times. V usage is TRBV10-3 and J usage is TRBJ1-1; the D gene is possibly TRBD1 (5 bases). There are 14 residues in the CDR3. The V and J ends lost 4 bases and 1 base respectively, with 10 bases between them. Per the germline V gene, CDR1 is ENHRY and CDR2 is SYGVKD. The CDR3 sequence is CAISGGRQNTEAFF. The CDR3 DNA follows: TGTGCCATCAGTGGGGGACGGCAGAACACTGAAGCTTTCTTT.

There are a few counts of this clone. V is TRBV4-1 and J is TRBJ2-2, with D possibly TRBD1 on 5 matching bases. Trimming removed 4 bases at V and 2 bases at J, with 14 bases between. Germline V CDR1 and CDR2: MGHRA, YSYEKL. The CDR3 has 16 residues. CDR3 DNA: TGCGCCAGCAGCCGAAACGCCCAGGGCAACACCGGGGAGCTGTTTTTT. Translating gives CASSRNAQGNTGELFF.

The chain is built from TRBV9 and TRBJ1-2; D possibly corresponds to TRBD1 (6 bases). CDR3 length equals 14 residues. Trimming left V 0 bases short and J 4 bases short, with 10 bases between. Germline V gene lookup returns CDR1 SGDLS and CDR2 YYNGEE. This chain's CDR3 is CASSVEPGAYGYTF. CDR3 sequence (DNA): TGTGCCAGCAGCGTAGAACCGGGGGCCTATGGCTACACCTTC. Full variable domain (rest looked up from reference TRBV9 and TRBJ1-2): DSGVTQTPKHLITATGQRVTLRCSPRSGDLSVYWYQQSLDQGLQFLIQYYNGEERAKGNILERFSAQQFPDLHSELNLSSLELGDSALYFCASSVEPGAYGYTFGSGTRLTVV.

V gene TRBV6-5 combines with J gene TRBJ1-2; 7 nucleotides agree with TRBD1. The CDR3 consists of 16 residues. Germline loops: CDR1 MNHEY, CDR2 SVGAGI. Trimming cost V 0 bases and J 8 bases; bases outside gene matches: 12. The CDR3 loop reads CASSYSGTEGAKGYTF. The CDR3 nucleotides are TGTGCCAGCAGTTACTCCGGGACAGAAGGGGCCAAGGGCTACACCTTC.

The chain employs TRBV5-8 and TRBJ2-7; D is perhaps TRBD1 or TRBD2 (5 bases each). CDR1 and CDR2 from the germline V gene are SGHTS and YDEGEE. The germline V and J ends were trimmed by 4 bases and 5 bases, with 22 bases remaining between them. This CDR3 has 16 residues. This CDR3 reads CASSLSTGTSANEQYF. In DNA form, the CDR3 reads TGTGCCAGCAGCCTCTCGACCGGGACCTCTGCCAACGAGCAGTACTTC. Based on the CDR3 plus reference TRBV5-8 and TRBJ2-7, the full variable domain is EAGVTQSPTHLIKTRGQQATLRCSPISGHTSVYWYQQALGLGLQFLLWYDEGEERNRGNFPPRFSGRQFPNYSSELNVNALELEDSALYLCASSLSTGTSANEQYFGPGTRLTVT.

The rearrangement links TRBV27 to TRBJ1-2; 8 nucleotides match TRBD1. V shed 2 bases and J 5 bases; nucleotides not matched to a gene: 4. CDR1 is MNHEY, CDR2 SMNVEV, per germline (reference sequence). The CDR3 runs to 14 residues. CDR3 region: CASSLKWTGYGYTF. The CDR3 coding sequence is TGTGCCAGCAGTTTAAAATGGACAGGGTATGGCTACACCTTC.

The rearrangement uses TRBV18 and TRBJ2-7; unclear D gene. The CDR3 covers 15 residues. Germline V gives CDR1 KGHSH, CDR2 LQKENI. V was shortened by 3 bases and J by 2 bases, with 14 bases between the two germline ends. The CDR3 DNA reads TGTGCCAGCTCACCGACGGACGCCTGGACCTACGAGCAGTACTTC. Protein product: CASSPTDAWTYEQYF. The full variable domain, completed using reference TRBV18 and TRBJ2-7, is NAGVMQNPRHLVRRRGQEARLRCSPMKGHSHVYWYRQLPEEGLKFMVYLQKENIIDESGMPKERFSAEFPKEGPSILRIQQVVRGDSAAYFCASSPTDAWTYEQYFGPGTRLTVT.

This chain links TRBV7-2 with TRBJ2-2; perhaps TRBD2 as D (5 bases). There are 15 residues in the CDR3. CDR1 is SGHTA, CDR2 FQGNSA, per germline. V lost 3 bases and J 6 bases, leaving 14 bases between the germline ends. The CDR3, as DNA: TGTGCCAGCAGCTTCAGCGGAGTGACCCCCGGGGAGCTGTTTTTT. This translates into CASSFSGVTPGELFF.

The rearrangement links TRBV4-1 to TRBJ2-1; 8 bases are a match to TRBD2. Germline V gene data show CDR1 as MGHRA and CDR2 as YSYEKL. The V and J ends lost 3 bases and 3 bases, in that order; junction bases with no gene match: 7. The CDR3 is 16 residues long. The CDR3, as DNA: TGCGCCAGCAGCCATGATCCGGGACTAGACTACAATGAGCAGTTCTTC. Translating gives CASSHDPGLDYNEQFF.

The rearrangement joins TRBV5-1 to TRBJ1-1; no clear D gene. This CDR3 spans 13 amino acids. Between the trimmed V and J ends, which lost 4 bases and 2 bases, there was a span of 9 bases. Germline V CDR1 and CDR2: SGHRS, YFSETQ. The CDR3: CASSKDGNTEAFF. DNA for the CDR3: TGCGCCAGCAGCAAAGACGGTAACACTGAAGCTTTCTTT. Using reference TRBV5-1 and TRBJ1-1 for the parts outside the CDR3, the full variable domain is KAGVTQTPRYLIKTRGQQVTLSCSPISGHRSVSWYQQTPGQGLQFLFEYFSETQRNKGNFPGRFSGRQFSNSRSEMNVSTLELGDSALYLCASSKDGNTEAFFGQGTRLTVV.

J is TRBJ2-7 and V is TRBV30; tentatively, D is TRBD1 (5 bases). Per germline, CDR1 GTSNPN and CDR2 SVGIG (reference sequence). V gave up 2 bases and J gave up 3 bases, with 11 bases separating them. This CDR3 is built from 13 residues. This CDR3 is CAWSPQGDYEQYF. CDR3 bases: TGTGCCTGGAGTCCTCAGGGCGACTACGAGCAGTACTTC. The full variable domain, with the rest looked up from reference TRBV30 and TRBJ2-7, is SQTIHQWPATLVQPVGSPLSLECTVEGTSNPNLYWYRQAAGRGLQLLFYSVGIGQISSEVPQNLSASRPQDRQFILSSKKLLLSDSGFYLCAWSPQGDYEQYFGPGTRLTVT.

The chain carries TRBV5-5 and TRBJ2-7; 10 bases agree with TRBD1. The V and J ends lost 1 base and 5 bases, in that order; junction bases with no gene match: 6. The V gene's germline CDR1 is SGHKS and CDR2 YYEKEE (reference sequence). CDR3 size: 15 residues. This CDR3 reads CASSLQPGQGHEQYF. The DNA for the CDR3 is TGTGCCAGCAGCTTGCAACCGGGACAGGGGCACGAGCAGTACTTC.